This T cell receptor beta chain was documented in a study of technical replicates of blood from several donors. Germline-derived CDR1 and CDR2 are MDHEN and SYDVKM. The CDR3 runs 15 residues. J was trimmed by 8 bases and V by 2 bases; bases with no gene match: 8. Using immunoSEQ multiplex PCR, the repertoire was profiled, and TCRdb retains in-frame clones only, with some absent. The repertoire holds 66,000 or so clones, with less than 98% as singletons. This receptor was taken from a human donor in good health. The sequencing sample was made of T cells isolated from PBMCs. This chain joins TRBV28 and TRBJ1-4, with TRBD1 matching over 7 bases. In DNA, the CDR3 is TGTGCCAGCAGTTTAAGACAGGGTTTTGTCGAAAAACTGTTTTTT. Its translation is CASSLRQGFVEKLFF.